The 25 T cell receptor beta chains given below trace back to one sample, sequenced in a study of cytomegalovirus exposure and HLA in healthy donors. In the PCR, 60 Vbeta and 13 Jbeta primers were used. Method: immunoSEQ multiplex PCR; TCRdb's copy keeps in-frame clones and lacks some. The sample has approximately 100,000 clones; about 80% are singletons. The sample taken for sequencing was PBMCs. The receptors were sampled from a man between 60 and 75 years old in good health and CMV-seropositive.

This clone was detected a few times. V usage is TRBV5-1 and J usage is TRBJ1-2, with 9 positions matching TRBD1. CDR3 length equals 15 residues. V lost 0 bases and J lost 3; bases outside the gene matches: 3. Germline V CDR1 and CDR2: SGHRS, YFSETQ. The CDR3 coding sequence is TGCGCCAGCAGCTTGGCCGGGACAGGGTACTATGGCTACACCTTC. Translated: CASSLAGTGYYGYTF.

V is TRBV6-5 and J is TRBJ1-1; 11 bases align to TRBD1. J gave up 1 base and V 2 bases, and 0 bases lay outside the gene matches. Germline loops: CDR1 MNHEY, CDR2 SVGAGI. The CDR3 is 15 amino acids. The CDR3: CASSYGTGGNTEAFF. Here the CDR3 DNA reads TGTGCCAGCAGTTACGGGACAGGGGGGAACACTGAAGCTTTCTTT.

This chain joins TRBV6-1 and TRBJ1-6; D not certain. The CDR3 covers 14 residues. Trimming took 6 bases from V and 8 from J, leaving 14 bases between them. Germline V gene lookup returns CDR1 MNHNS and CDR2 SASEGT. The CDR3 nucleotides are TGTGCCAGCAGACCTATCCTGGAGGATTCACCCCTCCACTTT. Translating it yields CASRPILEDSPLHF.

The chain recombines TRBV7-2 with TRBJ2-7; no definite D call. This CDR3 contains 13 residues. Germline V gives CDR1 SGHTA, CDR2 FQGNSA. V was shortened by 0 bases and J by 1 base, with 4 bases between the two germline ends. The CDR3 is CASSLAGSYEQYF. The CDR3 region has the DNA TGTGCCAGCAGCTTAGCCGGGTCCTACGAGCAGTACTTC.

The chain employs TRBV5-1 and TRBJ2-4; 7 bases map to TRBD1. The CDR3 totals 13 residues. Germline CDR1 is SGHRS and CDR2 is YFSETQ. V gave up 5 bases and J gave up 5 bases; unmatched junction bases: 4. This chain's CDR3 is CASRDRMENIQYF. The CDR3 DNA follows: TGCGCCAGCAGGGACAGGATGGAAAACATTCAGTACTTC.

The J gene is TRBJ1-2, the V gene TRBV4-2; perhaps TRBD1 as D (6 bases). Trimming removed 1 base from V and 0 bases from J, with 15 bases in between. CDR1 LGHNA and CDR2 YNFKEQ come from the germline V gene. CDR3 size: 17 residues. CDR3 bases: TGTGCCAGCAGCCAAGTAATCACCGGGACATCTAACTATGGCTACACCTTC. Amino acid sequence: CASSQVITGTSNYGYTF.

The chain uses TRBV30 and TRBJ2-7; 8 nucleotides match TRBD1. The J segment lost 3 bases and the V segment lost 3 bases, leaving 1 base of the junction unmatched. The CDR3 consists of 12 residues. CDR1 is GTSNPN and CDR2 is SVGIG in the germline V gene (reference sequence). The CDR3 loop reads CAWSTGGYEQYF. CDR3 in DNA: TGTGCCTGGAGCACAGGGGGCTACGAGCAGTACTTC.

The chain carries TRBV7-9 and TRBJ2-2, with D perhaps TRBD2 (6 bases). V was cut by 4 bases and J by 7 bases, with 10 bases left in between. Germline V gene sequence: CDR1 SEHNR, CDR2 FQNEAQ (reference sequence). The length of the CDR3 is 13 residues. CDR3 nucleotide sequence: TGTGCCAGCAGCTCTCCGGGGGTCGGGGAGCTGTTTTTT. As protein: CASSSPGVGELFF.

The genes are TRBV5-1 and TRBJ1-2; 8 bases fit TRBD1. Trimming took 4 bases from V and 0 from J; bases not matched to a gene: 5. Per the germline V gene, CDR1 is SGHRS and CDR2 is YFSETQ. The CDR3 loop spans 15 amino acids. This chain's CDR3 is CASSPGTGANYGYTF. The CDR3 nucleotides read TGCGCCAGCAGCCCAGGGACAGGAGCTAACTATGGCTACACCTTC.

The chain couples TRBV16 to TRBJ2-1, with 9 positions matching TRBD2. Unmatched junction bases numbered 14, after V lost 4 bases and J lost 7 bases. Germline CDR1 and CDR2: KGHSY and FQNENV. The CDR3 is made up of 17 amino acids. The CDR3 reads CASSPNPASGAGNEQFF. The CDR3 nucleotides are TGTGCCAGCAGCCCGAACCCTGCTAGCGGGGCTGGAAATGAGCAGTTCTTC.

There are a few counts of this clone. J is TRBJ2-7 and V is TRBV14, with D maybe TRBD2 (7 bases). CDR1 is SGHDN, CDR2 FVKESK, per germline. Trimming took 0 bases from V and 3 from J, leaving 12 bases between them. The CDR3 contains 15 residues. CDR3 in amino acids: CASSQDLGGGYEQYF. For the CDR3, the DNA is TGTGCCAGCAGCCAAGATTTAGGGGGGGGCTACGAGCAGTACTTC.

The chain uses TRBV5-8 and TRBJ2-1; the match to TRBD1 covers 9 bases. The CDR3 covers 14 residues. The V segment lost 10 bases and the J segment 5 bases; nucleotides outside the gene matches: 10. Looked up from germline, CDR1 is SGHTS and CDR2 is YDEGEE. CDR3 DNA sequence: TGTGCCCTCTGGGGACAGGGTTTTAACAATGAGCAGTTCTTC. Protein product: CALWGQGFNNEQFF.

A remark on this clone: One end of the junction is discordant with germline, which a read error may explain. The genes are TRBV7-9 and TRBJ1-6; D possibly corresponds to TRBD1 (6 bases). The germline V gene encodes CDR1 SEHNR and CDR2 FQNEAQ (reference sequence). This CDR3 has 15 amino acids. DNA of the CDR3: TGTTCCAGCAGCCCACGACAGGTCGGCAATTCACCCCTCCACTTT. Its translation is CSSSPRQVGNSPLHF.

DNA for the CDR3: TGTGCCAGCAGCCAAGGTAGCGGGGGGCCTAGCACAGATACGCAGTATTTT. This gives the protein CASSQGSGGPSTDTQYF. This rearrangement joins TRBV4-2 to TRBJ2-3; 10 bases agree with TRBD2. V dropped 1 base and J dropped 0; count of bases not matched to a gene: 4. Germline V gene data show CDR1 as LGHNA and CDR2 as YNFKEQ. This CDR3 is 17 amino acids long.

The CDR3 bases are TGTGCCAGCAGGGCAACCTTGAACACTGAAGCTTTCTTT. Translating it yields CASRATLNTEAFF. V and J are TRBV6-4 and TRBJ1-1, with D unclear. V gave up 6 bases and J gave up 0 bases, with 8 bases separating them. CDR3 length: 13 residues. Germline V gives CDR1 MRHNA, CDR2 SNTAGT.

This clone was seen only once. In DNA, the CDR3 is TGTGCCAGCAGCTTAGAGATGCGGACAAGGTGGAGCACAGATACGCAGTATTTT. Its translation: CASSLEMRTRWSTDTQYF. V and J are TRBV7-2 and TRBJ2-3, with D tentatively TRBD1 (5 bases). The V and J ends lost 1 base and 0 bases respectively, with 17 bases between them. The germline CDR1 and CDR2 sequences are SGHTA and FQGNSA. The CDR3 covers 18 residues. Drawing the rest from reference TRBV7-2 and TRBJ2-3, the complete variable domain is GAGVSQSPSNKVTEKGKDVELRCDPISGHTALYWYRQSLGQGLEFLIYFQGNSAPDKSGLPSDRFSAERTGGSVSTLTIQRTQQEDSAVYLCASSLEMRTRWSTDTQYFGPGTRLTVL.

This chain links TRBV29-1 with TRBJ1-2, with 10 bases that match TRBD1. The CDR3 contains 13 residues. Germline V gives CDR1 SQVTM, CDR2 ANQGSEA. The V segment lost 3 bases and the J segment 3 bases; nucleotides outside the gene matches: 1. The CDR3 sequence: CSVEDRGDYGYTF. CDR3 DNA: TGCAGCGTTGAGGACAGGGGGGACTATGGCTACACCTTC.

V gene TRBV5-6 combines with J gene TRBJ2-5, with 9 bases lining up with TRBD1. Gene TRBJ2-7 matches the end of the DNA better, so the J call may be wrong. Germline loops: CDR1 SGHDT, CDR2 YYEEEE. The CDR3 loop spans 15 amino acids. The CDR3 DNA is TGTGCCAGCAGCTTGGCGGGACAGGGCTCCTACGAGCAGTACTTC. It translates to CASSLAGQGSYEQYF.

The chain links TRBV19 to TRBJ2-3; 7 bases fit TRBD1. V was pared by 6 bases and J by 1 base, with 4 bases of the junction left unmatched. Germline-derived CDR1 and CDR2 are LNHDA and SQIVND (reference sequence). CDR3 length: 14 amino acids. DNA of the CDR3: TGTGCCAGTAGCCCGGGACAGCGCACAGATACGCAGTATTTT. Its translation is CASSPGQRTDTQYF.

The chain couples TRBV15 to TRBJ1-2; D is possibly TRBD1 (6 bases). The CDR3 has 13 residues. V was clipped by 5 bases and J by 2 bases, with 9 bases between them. Germline values: CDR1 LNHNV, CDR2 YYDKDF (reference sequence). CDR3 sequence reads: CATSDGQNYGYTF. The CDR3 DNA reads TGTGCCACCAGCGACGGACAGAACTATGGCTACACCTTC.

The V gene is TRBV5-1, the J gene TRBJ1-5; D possibly corresponds to TRBD1 (5 bases). V was pared by 0 bases and J by 2 bases, with 9 bases between. The CDR3 has 15 residues. Germline values: CDR1 SGHRS, CDR2 YFSETQ. The DNA of the CDR3 is TGCGCCAGCAGCTTGGAAGGGGTAGGCAATCAGCCCCAGCATTTT. Amino acid sequence: CASSLEGVGNQPQHF.

The CDR3 sequence: CASSQLPGQGYEQYF. CDR3 in DNA: TGCGCCAGCAGCCAACTCCCGGGACAGGGGTACGAGCAGTACTTC. This rearrangement joins TRBV5-1 to TRBJ2-7; 10 nucleotides agree with TRBD1. CDR1 is SGHRS and CDR2 is YFSETQ in the germline V gene. J was trimmed by 4 bases and V by 4 bases; bases with no gene match: 8. The CDR3 loop spans 15 amino acids.

This rearrangement joins TRBV27 to TRBJ1-4, with 7 bases lining up with TRBD1. The germline gives CDR1 MNHEY, CDR2 SMNVEV (reference sequence). The V and J ends lost 0 bases and 8 bases, in that order; junction bases with no gene match: 12. This CDR3 contains 17 residues. For the CDR3, the DNA is TGTGCCAGCAGTTTATCTATCCCCCAAGGGGGCAACGAAAAACTGTTTTTT. Translating it yields CASSLSIPQGGNEKLFF.

The V and J genes are TRBV2 and TRBJ1-1; 7 bases align to TRBD1. The length of the CDR3 is 12 residues. V lost 3 bases, J lost 9 bases, and 4 bases stayed unmatched. Germline lookup yields CDR1 SNHLY and CDR2 FYNNEI. The CDR3 nucleotides are TGTGCCAGCAGTGACGACAGGGCAAAAGCTTTCTTT. Amino acid sequence: CASSDDRAKAFF.

The gene calls are TRBV29-1 and TRBJ2-7; 7 bases agree with TRBD1. Germline trimming cut 6 bases from V and 3 bases from J; bases unmatched to any gene: 8. The germline CDR1 and CDR2 sequences are SQVTM and ANQGSEA. This CDR3 has 13 residues. CDR3 sequence: CSVASDRYYEQYF. In DNA, the CDR3 is TGCAGCGTGGCCTCGGACAGGTACTACGAGCAGTACTTC.